What follows describes a single TCR beta chain. TCRdb reprocessed the 5' RACE reads and reports one entry per CDR3 protein, with no DNA. Found here are 330,000 or so distinct CDR3 sequences; the top ten clones hold 2%. The data were obtained in a study of monozygotic twins with inflammatory bowel disease. From germline, CDR1 is SGHRS and CDR2 YFSETQ. This CDR3 contains 15 residues. V usage is TRBV5-1 and J usage is TRBJ1-1; TCRdb outputs TRBD1, but without DNA this stays unchecked. Specimen: blood. The receptor was derived from a human donor with ulcerative colitis or Crohn's disease, or a healthy co-twin of an affected twin (not recorded which). The CDR3 sequence: CASSLAGREYTEAFF.